A single sample gave rise to the 29 T cell receptor beta chains below, sequenced in a study of blood T cells in healthy people across ages. With a J-beta primer mix and a sample-barcoded 5' primer, a second PCR ran 7 to 11 cycles. TCRdb independently ran MiXCR on the 5' RACE reads; one entry per CDR3 protein. The sample records over 450,000 distinct CDR3 sequences, about 24% being singletons. The same data also went into a second study, on T cells of mothers and their children.

The sample consisted of blood. Receptors originate from a boy younger than 18 in good health.

This clonotype was counted only a few times. This rearrangement joins TRBV4-3 to TRBJ1-3; D might be TRBD1 (5 bases). The CDR3 is made up of 17 amino acids. V was shortened by 5 bases and J by 1 base, with 18 bases between the two germline ends. Germline V gives CDR1 LGHNA, CDR2 YSLEER. The CDR3 coding sequence is TGCGCCAGCAGCTCAAGATCTAAGGGGCCTTCTGGAAACACCATATATTTT. Translated: CASSSRSKGPSGNTIYF.

This clonotype was observed many times. The chain has TRBV3-1 and TRBJ1-4; 7 bases match TRBD1. Trimming cost V 1 base and J 3 bases; bases outside gene matches: 5. This CDR3 region has 16 residues. Per the germline V gene, CDR1 is LGHDT and CDR2 is YNNKEL (reference sequence). This CDR3 is CASSQGQGSPNEKLFF. CDR3 nucleotide sequence: TGTGCCAGCAGCCAAGGACAGGGTAGCCCTAATGAAAAACTGTTTTTT.

The rearrangement joins TRBV12-3 or TRBV12-4 to TRBJ1-1, with D uncertain. Trimming shortened V by 6 bases and J by 5 bases, and 4 bases separated the two germline ends. The length of the CDR3 is 10 residues. Here the CDR3 reads CASRGTEAFF. The DNA of the CDR3 is TGTGCCAGCAGGGGAACTGAAGCTTTCTTT.

This clonotype appeared a single time. This sequence joins TRBV20-1 and TRBJ1-2; D is uncertain. This CDR3 contains 12 residues. Germline CDR1 is DFQATT and CDR2 is SNEGSKA (reference sequence). The V and J ends lost 3 bases and 8 bases respectively, with 13 bases between them. CDR3 sequence: CSARPGLAGYTF. CDR3 nucleotide sequence: TGCAGTGCTAGGCCGGGCCTCGCCGGCTACACCTTC.

This clonotype has a count of ten or more. This chain connects TRBV7-9 to TRBJ2-1, with a tentative D call TRBD1 (6 bases). CDR1 and CDR2 (germline): SEHNR, FQNEAQ (reference sequence). V gave up 2 bases and J gave up 5 bases, with 13 bases separating them. This CDR3 spans 15 amino acids. The CDR3 sequence is CASSLIPQGHNEQFF. DNA of the CDR3: TGTGCCAGCAGCTTAATCCCACAGGGTCACAATGAGCAGTTCTTC.

The V call is TRBV5-1, the J call TRBJ1-1, with D perhaps matching TRBD1 (6 bases). V dropped 0 bases and J dropped 4 bases, with 13 bases sitting between them. The germline V gene has CDR1 SGHRS and CDR2 YFSETQ. The CDR3 totals 15 residues. The CDR3 spells CASSLETGRTTEAFF. CDR3 in DNA: TGCGCCAGCAGCTTGGAAACAGGGAGAACCACTGAAGCTTTCTTT.

To note about this clonotype: Because it lacks the conserved phenylalanine or tryptophan at the end, this CDR3 is likely a read error. The genes are TRBV12-3 or TRBV12-4 and TRBJ1-3; TRBD1 aligns across 7 bases. The CDR3 contains 16 residues. The junction had 10 bases not matched to a gene; V was cut back by 6 bases and J by 2 bases. CDR3 sequence (DNA): TGTGCCAGCAGCAGCCAGGGAGGGGGCACTGGAAACACCATATATCTT. It codes for CASSSQGGGTGNTIYL.

In regard to this clonotype: A single base separates this from a much larger clone, so it may be a read error. V gene TRBV3-1 combines with J gene TRBJ1-3, with D perhaps TRBD1 (5 bases). The CDR3 contains 15 residues. CDR1 LGHDT and CDR2 YNNKEL come from the germline V gene (reference sequence). This CDR3 is CVSSQRGSSGNTIYF. In nucleotides, the CDR3 is TGTGTCAGCAGCCAAAGGGGAAGCTCTGGAAACACCATATATTTT.

This clonotype has a count of ten or more. This sequence joins TRBV7-9 and TRBJ2-1, with 7 bases aligning to TRBD1. The CDR3 runs to 15 residues. Germline V gives CDR1 SEHNR, CDR2 FQNEAQ (reference sequence). The ends lost 5 bases at V and 4 bases at J; junction bases unmatched: 8. CDR3 DNA sequence: TGTGCCAGCAGCACCCCACAGGGGTCGTACAATGAGCAGTTCTTC. Protein sequence: CASSTPQGSYNEQFF.

Concerning this clonotype itself: The junction does not match germline at one end; this may be a read error. This sequence joins TRBV5-5 and TRBJ2-5; TRBD2 matches 13 bases. Germline V gives CDR1 SGHKS, CDR2 YYEKEE (reference sequence). This CDR3 region has 15 residues. The CDR3 here is CASSDGLAGDYSPFF. The CDR3, as DNA: TGTGCCAGCAGCGACGGACTAGCGGGGGACTACTCGCCGTTCTTC.

There are a few counts of this clonotype. The chain links TRBV27 to TRBJ2-7; 8 bases match TRBD2. Germline lookup yields CDR1 MNHEY and CDR2 SMNVEV (reference sequence). V was pared by 7 bases and J by 0 bases, with 5 bases of the junction left unmatched. This CDR3 region has 14 residues. CDR3 nucleotides: TGTGCCAGCAATACGGGAGGGCCCTCCTACGAGCAGTACTTC. This gives the protein CASNTGGPSYEQYF.

This clonotype was observed a handful of times. This sequence joins TRBV6-5 and TRBJ2-7; tentative D call: TRBD2 (6 bases). This CDR3 comprises 17 residues. Trimming took off 2 bases at V and 2 bases at J, with 19 bases between the two ends. Per germline, CDR1 MNHEY and CDR2 SVGAGI. Here the CDR3 DNA reads TGTGCCAGCAGTTACGTGGGGGTCGGGGGAGCCCCCTACGAGCAGTACTTC. Translated: CASSYVGVGGAPYEQYF.

This clonotype showed up just a few times. This sequence joins TRBV12-3 or TRBV12-4 and TRBJ1-2, with D maybe TRBD1 (6 bases). V lost 0 bases and J lost 5, with 13 bases in between. The CDR3 loop spans 15 amino acids. CDR3 residues: CASSLAGGEEYGYTF. The CDR3 DNA is TGTGCCAGCAGTTTAGCAGGGGGAGAAGAGTATGGCTACACCTTC.

The V call is TRBV6-1, the J call TRBJ2-1; the D gene is possibly TRBD1 (5 bases). V was clipped by 4 bases and J by 2 bases, with 9 bases between them. The CDR3 extends over 14 amino acids. Germline V gene lookup returns CDR1 MNHNS and CDR2 SASEGT. Written as DNA, the CDR3 is TGTGCCAGCAGTGTGCAGGGTGCCTACAATGAGCAGTTCTTC. Its translation is CASSVQGAYNEQFF.

This clonotype turned up a few times. The CDR3 DNA reads as TGTGCCAGCAGTGCGCACTTTGACAGGGTGGATCAGCCCCAGCATTTT. This codes for CASSAHFDRVDQPQHF. The chain employs TRBV27 and TRBJ1-5; 7 positions agree with TRBD1. Germline lookup yields CDR1 MNHEY and CDR2 SMNVEV (reference sequence). Germline trimming cut 5 bases from V and 5 bases from J; bases unmatched to any gene: 12. This CDR3 is built from 16 residues.

V and J are TRBV12-3 or TRBV12-4 and TRBJ2-5; D is perhaps TRBD2 (6 bases). The CDR3 runs to 16 residues. The V and J ends lost 2 bases and 5 bases respectively, with 18 bases between them. The CDR3 nucleotides read TGTGCCAGCAGTTTAAGTGTGGGGGTTGGGGGGGAGACCCAGTACTTC. Its protein product is CASSLSVGVGGETQYF.

The table lists this clonotype with a few counts. The gene calls are TRBV10-3 and TRBJ2-5, with 8 bases fitting TRBD1. The germline gives CDR1 ENHRY, CDR2 SYGVKD. Unmatched junction bases numbered 0, after V lost 6 bases and J lost 3 bases. The CDR3 runs to 12 residues. CDR3 nucleotide sequence: TGTGCCATCAGGGACAGGGAAGAGACCCAGTACTTC. Amino acid sequence: CAIRDREETQYF.

In this sample, this clonotype turned up a few times. The chain recombines TRBV3-1 with TRBJ2-5; D gene ambiguous. Trimming took 3 bases from V and 4 from J, leaving 15 bases between them. This CDR3 has 15 residues. Germline V lookup: CDR1 LGHDT, CDR2 YNNKEL (reference sequence). The CDR3 is CASSQEDSTGETQYF. The DNA of the CDR3 is TGTGCCAGCAGCCAGGAAGACTCAACCGGAGAGACCCAGTACTTC.

V gene TRBV4-1 combines with J gene TRBJ2-4; TRBD2 matches at 7 bases. Germline assignment: CDR1 MGHRA and CDR2 YSYEKL. The CDR3 consists of 15 residues. J gave up 8 bases and V 1 base, and 8 bases lay outside the gene matches. CDR3 region: CASSQGGGLGYIQYF. CDR3 DNA sequence: TGCGCCAGCAGCCAAGGGGGGGGTCTGGGCTACATTCAGTACTTC.

This clonotype was detected a few times. The chain is built from TRBV7-2 and TRBJ2-5, with 7 bases lining up with TRBD2. This CDR3 is 13 amino acids long. Germline loops: CDR1 SGHTA, CDR2 FQGNSA. Losses at the gene ends were 5 bases for V and 5 bases for J; bases not matched to a gene: 5. The CDR3 DNA reads as TGTGCCAGCAGCGCGGGGAGGGCGGAGACCCAGTACTTC. This encodes CASSAGRAETQYF.

The gene calls are TRBV4-3 and TRBJ1-4; D unresolved. Germline V gene data show CDR1 as LGHNA and CDR2 as YSLEER. V lost 1 base, J lost 6 bases, and 12 bases lay in between. The CDR3 runs 15 residues. CDR3 region: CASSQGTANYEKLFF. As DNA, the CDR3 is TGCGCCAGCAGCCAAGGAACAGCGAATTATGAAAAACTGTTTTTT.

The table lists this clonotype with a few counts. The rearrangement uses TRBV20-1 and TRBJ2-3; perhaps TRBD2 as D (7 bases). This CDR3 has 14 amino acids. Trimming left V 1 base short and J 6 bases short, with 14 bases between. Germline V CDR1 and CDR2: DFQATT, SNEGSKA (reference sequence). CDR3 loop: CSARVVRGGDTQYF. CDR3 bases: TGCAGTGCTAGAGTTGTCAGGGGAGGGGATACGCAGTATTTT.

The J gene is TRBJ2-7, the V gene TRBV10-3, with D perhaps TRBD2 (5 bases). Germline values: CDR1 ENHRY, CDR2 SYGVKD. The CDR3 contains 12 residues. V gave up 2 bases and J gave up 12 bases, with 14 bases separating them. CDR3 sequence reads: CAISEVGDLWYF. CDR3 sequence (DNA): TGTGCCATCAGTGAGGTGGGAGATCTCTGGTACTTC.

This clonotype showed up just a few times. The chain carries TRBV6-5 and TRBJ1-4; D gene uncertain. Trimming removed 7 bases at V and 8 bases at J, with 14 bases between. The V gene's germline CDR1 is MNHEY and CDR2 SVGAGI. This CDR3 region has 13 residues. The CDR3 reads CASKPAGSEKLFF. DNA of the CDR3: TGTGCCAGCAAACCAGCCGGAAGCGAAAAACTGTTTTTT.

The chain is built from TRBV20-1 and TRBJ2-7, with 9 bases that match TRBD2. Per germline, CDR1 DFQATT and CDR2 SNEGSKA (reference sequence). CDR3 length: 15 amino acids. Trimming at V came to 5 bases and at J to 0 bases, leaving 8 bases not matched to a gene. This chain's CDR3 is CSAGLAGLTSYEQYF. The CDR3 DNA is TGCAGTGCTGGGCTAGCGGGACTTACCTCCTACGAGCAGTACTTC.

This clonotype was found a few times. The J gene is TRBJ2-3, the V gene TRBV15; TRBD1 is a possible D gene (6 bases). The CDR3 covers 15 residues. Germline V gives CDR1 LNHNV, CDR2 YYDKDF (reference sequence). V lost 2 bases and J lost 6, with 15 bases in between. The CDR3 coding sequence is TGTGCCACCAGCAGAAACCTCGGGACAACGGATACGCAGTATTTT. Amino acid sequence: CATSRNLGTTDTQYF. Complete variable domain (other parts from reference TRBV15 and TRBJ2-3): DAMVIQNPRYQVTQFGKPVTLSCSQTLNHNVMYWYQQKSSQAPKLLFHYYDKDFNNEADTPDNFQSRRPNTSFCFLDIRSPGLGDTAMYLCATSRNLGTTDTQYFGPGTRLTVL.

This clonotype was detected many times. The V and J genes are TRBV7-8 and TRBJ2-5, with 9 bases fitting TRBD2. The germline V gene encodes CDR1 SGHVS and CDR2 FQNEAQ. The CDR3 runs to 16 residues. Losses at the gene ends were 1 base for V and 7 bases for J; bases not matched to a gene: 10. This CDR3 is CASSLEPSGVGGTQYF. CDR3 nucleotide sequence: TGTGCCAGCAGCTTAGAGCCTAGCGGGGTGGGGGGGACCCAGTACTTC.

This clonotype was recorded at least ten times. Sequence at one end of the junction differs from germline and may be a read error. The V gene is TRBV7-8, the J gene TRBJ2-7; D is ambiguous. The length of the CDR3 is 13 residues. Germline V gene sequence: CDR1 SGHVS, CDR2 FQNEAQ. CDR3 nucleotide sequence: TGCGCCAGCAGCTTGGAACTCTCCTACGAGCAGTACTTC. Amino acids: CASSLELSYEQYF.

V is TRBV20-1 and J is TRBJ2-7; 9 positions match TRBD2. With 5 bases clipped from V and 2 bases from J, the junction kept 7 bases outside the gene matches. Germline V gene data show CDR1 as DFQATT and CDR2 as SNEGSKA (reference sequence). The CDR3 consists of 14 residues. The CDR3 DNA reads TGCAGTGCTGGCCCAGCGGGGGGTGCCTACGAGCAGTACTTC. Its protein product is CSAGPAGGAYEQYF.